The present T cell receptor (beta chain) was sequenced within a study of molecular identifiers for immune sequencing clone quantification. Germline V CDR1 and CDR2: MNHEY, SMNVEV (reference sequence). The ends were cut back, 6 bases at V and 2 bases at J, with 14 bases in the middle. The CDR3 is 14 residues long. A single record per CDR3 protein comes from TCRdb applying MiXCR to the PCR reads. This sample yields under 100,000 distinct CDR3 sequences, of which approximately 23% are seen a single time; roughly 0.76% belongs to the top ten. The sequenced sample was naive CD8+ T cells from blood, with Jurkat cell RNA spiked in. Subset denoted: FACS-sorted CD8+CD4-CCR7+CD45RA+ naive T cells. This clonotype was obtained from a human donor in good health. Some libraries in this study had Jurkat cell RNA spiked in. The V and J genes are TRBV27 and TRBJ2-7; the D gene is possibly TRBD1 (5 bases). The chain's CDR3 is CASSSGSGAYEQYF. The CDR3 region has the DNA TGTGCCAGCAGCTCAGGGTCGGGCGCCTACGAGCAGTACTTC.